The present T cell receptor beta chain was sequenced within a study of PD-1 blockade in classical Hodgkin lymphoma. Libraries were prepared by immunoSEQ multiplex PCR; TCRdb keeps only in-frame clonotypes and omits some of them. The sample includes about 47,000 clones, around 80% of them seen just once. The CDR3 loop spans 17 amino acids. Germline V gene data show CDR1 as SGHTA and CDR2 as FQGTGA. V was clipped by 0 bases and J by 5 bases; unmatched bases: 7. Time point of the sample: cycle 4 day 1 (C4D1), after more than 5 weeks of nivolumab. Every one of the patients relapsed after autologous stem cell transplantation (brentuximab vedotin exposure was variable). The best responses consisted of complete response, partial response or progressive disease. Findings and caveats of the study: When set against healthy donors, newly diagnosed patients were reported to show lower baseline TCR diversity.

Note on this clone: The antigen remains undetermined.

The sample here was peripheral blood mononuclear cells (PBMCs), taken before the fourth cycle of nivolumab. This clonotype was sampled from a human donor with classical Hodgkin lymphoma. The genes are TRBV7-3 and TRBJ2-2; 9 bases align to TRBD2. The CDR3 DNA sequence: TGTGCCAGCAGCTTAACGGGTCGGCTAGCGGGAACCGGGGAGCTGTTTTTT. Amino acid sequence: CASSLTGRLAGTGELFF.